Below are 14 T cell receptor beta chains sequenced from a single sample in a study of OX40 agonist ivuxolimab in advanced cancers. The table came from immunoSEQ multiplex PCR; TCRdb's copy has only in-frame clones and leaves some out. The repertoire holds 70,000 to 95,000 clones, with around 90% as singletons. The sequences come from CD4+ or CD8+ T cells sorted from blood, collected in a trial of the OX40 agonist ivuxolimab. These receptors originate from an adult with an advanced solid tumor such as melanoma, head and neck, liver or kidney cancer.

The chain is built from TRBV5-1 and TRBJ2-3; D unresolved. The V gene lost 5 bases and the J gene lost 2 bases, with 9 bases spanning the gap. Per germline, CDR1 SGHRS and CDR2 YFSETQ. The CDR3 totals 13 residues. The CDR3 protein is CASSGGNTDTQYF. For the CDR3, the DNA is TGCGCCAGCAGTGGCGGCAACACAGATACGCAGTATTTT.

This clone appeared a few times. V and J are TRBV9 and TRBJ1-1; a weak D match, TRBD1 (5 bases). Germline CDR1 is SGDLS and CDR2 is YYNGEE. The V end was cut by 4 bases, the J end by 4 bases, with 14 bases between. The CDR3 runs 14 residues. The CDR3 DNA is TGTGCCAGCAGCCCCCATCAGGGTACCACTGAAGCTTTCTTT. Its protein is CASSPHQGTTEAFF.

This chain joins TRBV30 and TRBJ1-2, with no clear D. CDR1 is GTSNPN, CDR2 SVGIG, per germline (reference sequence). There are 13 residues in the CDR3. Trimming removed 5 bases from V and 0 bases from J, with 10 bases in between. CDR3 region: CAWLSLSNYGYTF. CDR3 nucleotides: TGTGCCTGGCTGTCCCTTTCTAACTATGGCTACACCTTC.

The chain joins TRBV6-6 to TRBJ2-1, with no clear D. Trimming stripped 0 bases from V and 7 bases from J, with 1 base between. Per germline, CDR1 MNHNY and CDR2 SVGAGI (reference sequence). This CDR3 comprises 11 residues. The CDR3 is CASSYSNEQFF. The CDR3 DNA reads TGTGCCAGCAGTTACTCGAATGAGCAGTTCTTC.

In its sample, this clone was seen a few times. This chain uses TRBV5-6 with TRBJ1-1; D is unclear. The CDR3 loop spans 13 amino acids. V was trimmed by 1 base and J by 4 bases, leaving 8 bases between them. Germline values: CDR1 SGHDT, CDR2 YYEEEE. CDR3 in amino acids: CASSLLSGTEAFF. Here the CDR3 DNA reads TGTGCCAGCAGCTTGCTCTCAGGCACTGAAGCTTTCTTT.

The chain combines TRBV12-2 with TRBJ1-1. TRBV12-2 is recorded as a pseudogene. The CDR3 is 15 amino acids. The CDR3 nucleotides read TGTGCAAGTCGCCAAGAATGTAGGGGGAGGACTGAAGCTTTCTTT. It codes for CASRQECRGRTEAFF.

The chain is built from TRBV7-2 and TRBJ2-7; no reliable D call. V dropped 5 bases and J dropped 5 bases, with 19 bases sitting between them. Germline V lookup: CDR1 SGHTA, CDR2 FQGNSA. The CDR3 spans 15 residues. The CDR3 here is CASSGSSILHHEQYF. CDR3 nucleotides: TGTGCCAGCAGCGGGTCGTCTATCCTGCACCACGAGCAGTACTTC. The full variable domain, completed using reference TRBV7-2 and TRBJ2-7, is GAGVSQSPSNKVTEKGKDVELRCDPISGHTALYWYRQSLGQGLEFLIYFQGNSAPDKSGLPSDRFSAERTGGSVSTLTIQRTQQEDSAVYLCASSGSSILHHEQYFGPGTRLTVT.

The DNA for the CDR3 is TGTGCCAGCAGCTTACCACCTACCCCGGACAGGACCTACGAGCAGTACTTC. This gives the protein CASSLPPTPDRTYEQYF. The genes are TRBV11-3 and TRBJ2-7; 7 bases map to TRBD1. Losses at the gene ends were 2 bases for V and 2 bases for J; bases not matched to a gene: 12. This CDR3 is built from 17 residues. Germline V gives CDR1 SGHNT, CDR2 YENEEA.

The CDR3 bases are TGTGCCTGGAGACCGCGGTGGCAGAAGAATTCACCCCTCCACTTT. It yields the protein CAWRPRWQKNSPLHF. The rearrangement joins TRBV30 to TRBJ1-6; D gene ambiguous. The CDR3 contains 15 residues. With 3 bases removed from V and 7 bases from J, the gap between germline ends came to 16 bases. The germline V gene has CDR1 GTSNPN and CDR2 SVGIG (reference sequence).

V gene TRBV19 combines with J gene TRBJ1-5, with TRBD1 matching over 8 bases. Per germline, CDR1 LNHDA and CDR2 SQIVND (reference sequence). The ends lost 7 bases at V and 5 bases at J; junction bases unmatched: 4. This CDR3 region has 13 residues. CDR3 nucleotides: TGTGCCAGTAAAACGACAGGGGATCAGCCCCAGCATTTT. Translated: CASKTTGDQPQHF.

V is TRBV9 and J is TRBJ2-5; 8 nucleotides align to TRBD2. This CDR3 is built from 15 residues. The V gene end was trimmed by 3 bases and the J gene end by 4 bases; junction bases not matched to a gene: 8. The germline CDR1 and CDR2 sequences are SGDLS and YYNGEE. The CDR3 bases are TGTGCCAGCAGCGCGGCGGGAGGATTGAGAGAGACCCAGTACTTC. Its translation is CASSAAGGLRETQYF.

The chain links TRBV11-3 to TRBJ2-7, with no clear D. Germline V gives CDR1 SGHNT, CDR2 YENEEA. The CDR3 extends over 15 amino acids. V was trimmed by 3 bases and J by 0 bases, leaving 12 bases between them. The CDR3 DNA reads TGTGCCAGCAGCTTTATCCCAGGAAGCTCCTACGAGCAGTACTTC. Amino acids: CASSFIPGSSYEQYF.

The J gene is TRBJ2-1, the V gene TRBV2, with TRBD2 matching over 10 bases. The CDR3 has 14 residues. In germline, CDR1 is SNHLY, CDR2 FYNNEI. With V trimmed by 6 bases and J by 7 bases, 6 bases remained unmatched. Here the CDR3 DNA reads TGTGCCAGCAGGGGACTAGCGTCAGGTAATGAGCAGTTCTTC. This sequence encodes CASRGLASGNEQFF.

The sample holds one count of this clone. The V call is TRBV2, the J call TRBJ2-4; 8 nucleotides match TRBD2. CDR1 is SNHLY, CDR2 FYNNEI, per germline. With 7 bases clipped from V and 2 bases from J, the junction kept 4 bases outside the gene matches. CDR3 length: 14 amino acids. The CDR3: CASTTGGSKNIQYF. The CDR3, as DNA: TGTGCCAGCACCACGGGGGGGTCCAAAAACATTCAGTACTTC. The whole variable domain, remainder taken from reference TRBV2 and TRBJ2-4, is EPEVTQTPSHQVTQMGQEVILRCVPISNHLYFYWYRQILGQKVEFLVSFYNNEISEKSEIFDDQFSVERPDGSNFTLKIRSTKLEDSAMYFCASTTGGSKNIQYFGAGTRLSVL.